Each of the 25 T cell receptor beta chains below was sequenced from the same sample in a study of cytotoxic CD8 clonotypes in ibrutinib-treated CLL. Assay: immunoSEQ multiplex PCR; the TCRdb copy retains only in-frame clones and omits some. The sample has 65,000 to 85,000 clones, 90% seen once; the top ten hold approximately 3.1%. Sequences were derived from PBMCs, sampled after 12 months of ibrutinib treatment. The receptor source for this set is a human donor with chronic lymphocytic leukemia.

This rearrangement joins TRBV4-2 to TRBJ1-4, with 7 bases fitting TRBD1. J was trimmed by 5 bases and V by 1 base; bases with no gene match: 4. The CDR3 has 15 amino acids. CDR1 is LGHNA and CDR2 is YNFKEQ in the germline V gene. The CDR3 loop reads CASSQGQGDNEKLFF. The CDR3 coding sequence is TGTGCCAGCAGCCAAGGACAGGGAGACAATGAAAAACTGTTTTTT.

This sequence joins TRBV7-2 and TRBJ2-7; D might be TRBD2 (6 bases). Germline values: CDR1 SGHTA, CDR2 FQGNSA. V dropped 5 bases and J dropped 2 bases, with 10 bases sitting between them. The CDR3 is 13 residues long. CDR3 bases: TGTGCCAGCAGCACGGGACTCCCCTACGAGCAGTACTTC. Its translation is CASSTGLPYEQYF. The whole variable domain, remainder taken from reference TRBV7-2 and TRBJ2-7, is GAGVSQSPSNKVTEKGKDVELRCDPISGHTALYWYRQSLGQGLEFLIYFQGNSAPDKSGLPSDRFSAERTGGSVSTLTIQRTQQEDSAVYLCASSTGLPYEQYFGPGTRLTVT.

The chain employs TRBV13 and TRBJ2-3; tentatively, D is TRBD1 or TRBD2 (5 bases each). This CDR3 is 16 amino acids long. V lost 5 bases and J 5 bases, leaving 20 bases between the germline ends. Germline V gives CDR1 PRHDT, CDR2 FYEKMQ (reference sequence). CDR3 loop: CASSPRDHVAGDTQYF. CDR3 nucleotides: TGTGCCAGCAGCCCCCGGGACCACGTTGCTGGAGATACGCAGTATTTT.

The V call is TRBV9, the J call TRBJ1-1; a weak D match, TRBD1 (5 bases). The length of the CDR3 is 13 residues. Germline loops: CDR1 SGDLS, CDR2 YYNGEE. Trimming cost V 3 bases and J 5 bases, with 11 bases left between them. For the CDR3, the DNA is TGTGCCAGCAGCGAGGCCCCAGGGACTGAAGCTTTCTTT. Its protein product is CASSEAPGTEAFF.

The chain carries TRBV14 and TRBJ2-2, with TRBD2 matching over 11 bases. The CDR3 runs 15 residues. After removal of 4 bases from V and 5 bases from J, the junction contained 3 bases not matched to a gene. From germline, CDR1 is SGHDN and CDR2 FVKESK. In DNA, the CDR3 is TGTGCCAGCAGCCGTACTAGCGGGAGTACCGGGGAGCTGTTTTTT. Amino acid sequence: CASSRTSGSTGELFF.

The V call is TRBV7-6, the J call TRBJ2-7; D remains unclear. Germline V gives CDR1 SGHVS, CDR2 FNYEAQ. Trimming removed 2 bases at V and 2 bases at J, with 7 bases between. This CDR3 contains 13 residues. The CDR3 reads CASSLRFTYEQYF. The CDR3 bases are TGTGCCAGCAGCTTACGGTTTACCTACGAGCAGTACTTC.

The V and J genes are TRBV18 and TRBJ2-7, with D perhaps TRBD1 (5 bases). Germline V gene sequence: CDR1 KGHSH, CDR2 LQKENI. The CDR3 loop spans 15 amino acids. V lost 0 bases to trimming and J lost 5 bases, with 14 bases between them. DNA for the CDR3: TGTGCCAGCTCACCACCGGAGACAGCCCGTAACGAGCAGTACTTC. Protein product: CASSPPETARNEQYF.

This chain joins TRBV30 and TRBJ2-1, with 11 bases aligning to TRBD1. CDR1 and CDR2 (germline): GTSNPN, SVGIG (reference sequence). J lost 4 bases, V lost 7 bases, and 9 bases had no gene match. The length of the CDR3 is 15 residues. CDR3: CASLKGQGGYNEQFF. As DNA, the CDR3 is TGTGCCTCTTTAAAGGGACAGGGGGGATACAATGAGCAGTTCTTC. The full variable domain, with the rest looked up from reference TRBV30 and TRBJ2-1, is SQTIHQWPATLVQPVGSPLSLECTVEGTSNPNLYWYRQAAGRGLQLLFYSVGIGQISSEVPQNLSASRPQDRQFILSSKKLLLSDSGFYLCASLKGQGGYNEQFFGPGTRLTVL.

This clone was seen only a few times. This chain uses TRBV27 with TRBJ1-2; 7 bases match TRBD1. With V trimmed by 3 bases and J by 6 bases, 10 bases remained unmatched. CDR3 size: 15 residues. Germline loops: CDR1 MNHEY, CDR2 SMNVEV (reference sequence). The CDR3 protein is CASSFSTSGTDGYTF. The CDR3 DNA is TGTGCCAGCAGTTTCTCTACCTCCGGGACAGATGGCTACACCTTC.

This chain joins TRBV7-9 and TRBJ1-2, with D possibly matching TRBD1 (5 bases). This CDR3 has 15 amino acids. Germline-derived CDR1 and CDR2 are SEHNR and FQNEAQ (reference sequence). Trimming pared 2 bases from V and 2 bases from J, leaving 12 bases between. CDR3 bases: TGTGCCAGCAGCTTATCGTCAGGGTACAACTATGGCTACACCTTC. Protein product: CASSLSSGYNYGYTF.

The V gene is TRBV30, the J gene TRBJ2-1; weak D call: TRBD1 (6 bases). CDR1 is GTSNPN and CDR2 is SVGIG in the germline V gene (reference sequence). The CDR3 sequence is 16 residues long. The V and J ends lost 7 bases and 0 bases respectively, with 19 bases between them. The CDR3 DNA sequence: TGTGCCTACCTAAGCAAGGGGGACGGCTCCTACAATGAGCAGTTCTTC. As protein: CAYLSKGDGSYNEQFF. The entire variable domain, with the rest obtained from reference TRBV30 and TRBJ2-1, is as follows: SQTIHQWPATLVQPVGSPLSLECTVEGTSNPNLYWYRQAAGRGLQLLFYSVGIGQISSEVPQNLSASRPQDRQFILSSKKLLLSDSGFYLCAYLSKGDGSYNEQFFGPGTRLTVL.

V usage is TRBV9 and J usage is TRBJ1-2, with D perhaps TRBD1 (5 bases). V lost 0 bases, J lost 4 bases, and 10 bases lay in between. Per the germline V gene, CDR1 is SGDLS and CDR2 is YYNGEE. The CDR3 covers 14 residues. CDR3 DNA: TGTGCCAGCAGCGTAGCCACAGGTTTCTATGGCTACACCTTC. It translates to CASSVATGFYGYTF.

The chain employs TRBV2 and TRBJ2-4; a weak D match, TRBD1 (5 bases). Germline V gene sequence: CDR1 SNHLY, CDR2 FYNNEI. V lost 6 bases to trimming and J lost 6 bases, with 15 bases between them. The CDR3 is 14 amino acids. The CDR3 nucleotides are TGTGCCAGCAGGCAAGCATTTAGGGGAAACATTCAGTACTTC. Protein: CASRQAFRGNIQYF.

The gene calls are TRBV5-1 and TRBJ2-1; tentative D call: TRBD1 (6 bases). In germline, CDR1 is SGHRS, CDR2 YFSETQ. V lost 2 bases, J lost 10 bases, and 19 bases lay in between. The CDR3 runs to 15 residues. The CDR3 bases are TGCGCCAGCAGCTTAACCCGAACTAGTACAGGGGAGCAGTTCTTC. Protein sequence: CASSLTRTSTGEQFF.

This clone showed up just once. This sequence joins TRBV5-4 and TRBJ2-7, with TRBD1 matching over 9 bases. Looked up from germline, CDR1 is SGHNT and CDR2 is YYREEE (reference sequence). This CDR3 is 14 amino acids long. The trim removed 5 bases at V and 6 bases at J, leaving 9 bases unmatched. The CDR3 spells CASRYRGRDPEQYF. The CDR3 DNA sequence: TGTGCCAGCAGATACAGGGGGCGCGATCCCGAGCAGTACTTC.

V usage is TRBV2 and J usage is TRBJ1-5, with unresolved D. This CDR3 contains 13 residues. With 7 bases removed from V and 6 bases from J, the gap between germline ends came to 13 bases. CDR1 and CDR2 from the germline V gene are SNHLY and FYNNEI. The CDR3 DNA reads TGTGCCAGCATGTTAGGGTTGGGTCAGCCCCAGCATTTT. Protein product: CASMLGLGQPQHF.

The V call is TRBV9, the J call TRBJ2-1, with TRBD2 identical over 10 bases. With V trimmed by 4 bases and J by 6 bases, 7 bases remained unmatched. The CDR3 contains 15 residues. Germline CDR1 SGDLS, CDR2 YYNGEE. CDR3 bases: TGTGCCAGCAGCCCCCAGCTAGCGGGAGTCAATGAGCAGTTCTTC. Its protein is CASSPQLAGVNEQFF.

The chain employs TRBV5-1 and TRBJ2-7; 13 nucleotides line up with TRBD2. Germline V gene sequence: CDR1 SGHRS, CDR2 YFSETQ. V trimming: 0 bases; J trimming: 7 bases; junction bases outside the gene matches: 10. The CDR3 sequence is 17 residues long. The CDR3 loop reads CASSLGWGLAGSGEQYF. In DNA, the CDR3 is TGCGCCAGCAGCTTGGGTTGGGGACTAGCGGGATCGGGTGAGCAGTACTTC.

This chain uses TRBV7-9 with TRBJ2-1; unclear D gene. V was clipped by 5 bases and J by 8 bases, with 13 bases between them. CDR3 length: 13 residues. Germline V gene lookup returns CDR1 SEHNR and CDR2 FQNEAQ (reference sequence). This CDR3 is CASSPPRDDEQFF. DNA of the CDR3: TGTGCCAGCAGCCCCCCGAGAGACGATGAGCAGTTCTTC.

The genes are TRBV5-8 and TRBJ1-5; D is ambiguous. The CDR3 has 15 residues. The germline V gene has CDR1 SGHTS and CDR2 YDEGEE. Trimming removed 0 bases from V and 3 bases from J, with 10 bases in between. The CDR3 protein is CASSLDLGYNQPQHF. The CDR3 DNA reads TGTGCCAGCAGCTTGGATTTGGGTTACAATCAGCCCCAGCATTTT.

CDR3 protein: CASSPRTGRGTEAFF. DNA of the CDR3: TGTGCCAGCTCCCCCCGGACAGGGAGAGGCACTGAAGCTTTCTTT. The chain links TRBV5-8 to TRBJ1-1; 8 bases map to TRBD1. Germline trimming cut 7 bases from V and 4 bases from J; bases unmatched to any gene: 12. CDR1 is SGHTS, CDR2 YDEGEE, per germline. This CDR3 is built from 15 residues.

V is TRBV27 and J is TRBJ2-3, with D hard to call. The CDR3 is 11 amino acids. The ends were cut back, 4 bases at V and 7 bases at J, with 6 bases in the middle. Germline V lookup: CDR1 MNHEY, CDR2 SMNVEV (reference sequence). CDR3 sequence (DNA): TGTGCCAGCAGTTCGGCCTATACGCAGTATTTT. Encoded protein: CASSSAYTQYF.

The table lists this clone with a count of one. This chain uses TRBV9 with TRBJ1-5, with 8 bases that match TRBD1. The ends lost 3 bases at V and 4 bases at J; junction bases unmatched: 6. This CDR3 comprises 15 residues. Germline V CDR1 and CDR2: SGDLS, YYNGEE. The CDR3 protein is CASSEGQGVNQPQHF. CDR3 nucleotide sequence: TGTGCCAGCAGCGAAGGACAGGGCGTGAATCAGCCCCAGCATTTT. Combining the CDR3 with reference TRBV9 and TRBJ1-5 gives the whole variable domain DSGVTQTPKHLITATGQRVTLRCSPRSGDLSVYWYQQSLDQGLQFLIQYYNGEERAKGNILERFSAQQFPDLHSELNLSSLELGDSALYFCASSEGQGVNQPQHFGDGTRLSIL.

V usage is TRBV28 and J usage is TRBJ1-2; D gene unclear. The V gene lost 5 bases and the J gene lost 0 bases, with 16 bases spanning the gap. Germline V gene lookup returns CDR1 MDHEN and CDR2 SYDVKM. This CDR3 spans 16 amino acids. The CDR3 spells CASSPPKVGSNYGYTF. The CDR3 DNA is TGTGCCAGCAGTCCGCCCAAGGTGGGGTCTAACTATGGCTACACCTTC.

In the case of this clone: A junction boundary mismatches the germline segment, possibly from a read error. In DNA form, the CDR3 reads TGTGCCAGCAGCCTAACTTACTACGAGCAGTACTTC. Its protein is CASSLTYYEQYF. The rearrangement uses TRBV7-3 and TRBJ2-7; D uncertain. Germline CDR1 reads SGHTA; CDR2 reads FQGTGA. The CDR3 runs 12 residues. Drawing the rest from reference TRBV7-3 and TRBJ2-7, the complete variable domain is GAGVSQTPSNKVTEKGKYVELRCDPISGHTALYWYRQSLGQGPEFLIYFQGTGAADDSGLPNDRFFAVRPEGSVSTLKIQRTERGDSAVYLCASSLTYYEQYFGPGTRLTVT.